The T cell receptor beta chain described here comes from a study of post-analysis software for immune sequencing data. The CDR3 has 14 amino acids. CDR1 is LGHNA and CDR2 is YSLEER in the germline V gene. Whole-study findings and limits: Controls had lower frequencies than patients of about 5 TRBV segments, which included TRBV5-6, TRBV5-1 and TRBV20-1.

Sequencing libraries made from TCR beta cDNA carried unique molecular identifiers. TCRdb re-analysed the PCR reads in MiXCR, keeping a single row per CDR3 protein. The table records hundreds of thousands of distinct CDR3 sequences, approximately 38% of them present only once. In regard to this clonotype: Its antigen is not identified.

The sequenced sample was blood. The TCR was taken from a girl aged 2-10 years with multiple sclerosis. This chain links TRBV4-3 with TRBJ2-7; D gene uncertain. The end of the DNA is better explained by TRBJ2-5, so the J call may be wrong. CDR3 in DNA: TGCGCCAGCAGCCAAGTCTCGGTTGGGGAGACCCAGTACTTC. This encodes CASSQVSVGETQYF.